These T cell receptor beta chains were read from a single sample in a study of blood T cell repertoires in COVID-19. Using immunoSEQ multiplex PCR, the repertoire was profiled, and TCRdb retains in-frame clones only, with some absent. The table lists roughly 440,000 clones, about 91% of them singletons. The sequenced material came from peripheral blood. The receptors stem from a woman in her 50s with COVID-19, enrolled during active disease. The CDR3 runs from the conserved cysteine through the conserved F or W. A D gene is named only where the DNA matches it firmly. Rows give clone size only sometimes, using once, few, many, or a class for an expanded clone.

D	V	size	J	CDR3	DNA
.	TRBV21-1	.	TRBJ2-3	CASSKWLADTQYF	TGTGCCAGCAGCAAATGGCTGGCAGATACGCAGTATTTT
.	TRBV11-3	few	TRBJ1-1	CASSLGQGEENTEAFF	TGTGCCAGCAGCTTAGGTCAAGGGGAGGAGAACACTGAAGCTTTCTTT
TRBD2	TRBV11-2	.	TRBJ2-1	CASIQSGGAYNEQFF	TGTGCCAGCATCCAAAGCGGGGGGGCCTACAATGAGCAGTTCTTC
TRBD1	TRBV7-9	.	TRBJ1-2	CASSLENHRGGYTF	TGTGCCAGCAGCTTAGAAAACCACAGGGGGGGCTACACCTTC
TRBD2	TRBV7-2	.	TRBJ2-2	CASSPRLAETGELFF	TGTGCCAGCAGCCCCCGACTAGCCGAAACCGGGGAGCTGTTTTTT
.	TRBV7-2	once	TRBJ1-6	CASSFGVFADSPLHF	TGTGCCAGCAGCTTCGGGGTCTTTGCGGATTCACCCCTCCACTTT
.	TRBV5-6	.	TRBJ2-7	CASSETGRYTYYEQYF	TGTGCCAGCAGCGAGACAGGACGGTATACTTACTACGAGCAGTACTTC
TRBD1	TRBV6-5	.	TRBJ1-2	CASSLTGGQGYGYTF	TGTGCCAGCAGTCTTACAGGGGGACAGGGCTATGGCTACACCTTC
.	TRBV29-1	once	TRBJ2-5	CSVGGSIEGGQETQYF	TGCAGCGTTGGGGGGTCTATCGAAGGGGGTCAAGAGACCCAGTACTTC
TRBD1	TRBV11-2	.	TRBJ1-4	CASSVGTGGSEKLFF	TGTGCCAGCAGCGTCGGGACAGGGGGTTCTGAAAAACTGTTTTTT
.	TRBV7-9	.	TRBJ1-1	CASSLAGGGDTEAFF	TGTGCCAGCAGCTTAGCGGGGGGAGGGGACACTGAAGCTTTCTTT
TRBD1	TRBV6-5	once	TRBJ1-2	CASSFRTGAHTF	TGTGCCAGCAGTTTTAGGACAGGGGCCCACACCTTC
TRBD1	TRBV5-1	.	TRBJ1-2	CASRPEDRLLNGYTF	TGCGCCAGCAGACCGGAGGACAGGCTCCTTAATGGCTACACCTTC
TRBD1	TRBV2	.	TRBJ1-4	CASNSQTGDGEKLFF	TGTGCCAGCAACTCTCAAACAGGGGATGGTGAAAAACTGTTTTTT
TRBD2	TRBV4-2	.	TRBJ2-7	CASSQEGRGDYEQYF	TGTGCCAGCAGCCAAGAAGGGCGGGGGGACTACGAGCAGTACTTC
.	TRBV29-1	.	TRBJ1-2	CSVDSGKQGSSGYTF	TGCAGCGTTGATTCGGGGAAACAGGGCAGCAGTGGCTACACCTTC
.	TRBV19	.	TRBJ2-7	CASSIEGLSYEQYF	TGTGCCAGTAGTATTGAGGGTCTCTCCTACGAGCAGTACTTC
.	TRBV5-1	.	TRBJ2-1	CASSLWAHKYNEQFF	TGCGCCAGCAGCTTGTGGGCCCATAAATACAATGAGCAGTTCTTC
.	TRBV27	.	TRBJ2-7	CASSLGGPDYEQYF	TGTGCCAGCAGTCTCGGGGGGCCAGACTACGAGCAGTACTTC
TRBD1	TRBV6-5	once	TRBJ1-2	CASSLDRDGYGYTF	TGTGCCAGCAGTCTGGACAGGGATGGCTATGGCTACACCTTC
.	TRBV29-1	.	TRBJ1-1	CSARDIAEAFF	TGCAGCGCCCGGGACATAGCTGAAGCTTTCTTT
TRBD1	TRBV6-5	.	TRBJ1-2	CASSYSFAGGDYGYTF	TGTGCCAGCAGTTACTCATTCGCAGGGGGCGACTATGGCTACACCTTC
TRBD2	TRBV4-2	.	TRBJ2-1	CASSQPGTSPSNEQFF	TGTGCCAGCAGCCAACCGGGGACTAGCCCTTCTAATGAGCAGTTCTTC
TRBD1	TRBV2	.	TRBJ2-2	CASSERGTANTGELFF	TGTGCCAGCAGTGAAAGAGGGACAGCGAACACCGGGGAGCTGTTTTTT
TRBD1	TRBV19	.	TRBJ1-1	CASSNRGGGTEAFF	TGTGCCAGTAGTAACAGGGGTGGGGGCACTGAAGCTTTCTTT
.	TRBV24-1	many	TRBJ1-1	CATSDNSLNTEAFF	TGTGCCACCAGTGATAACAGTCTGAACACTGAAGCTTTCTTT
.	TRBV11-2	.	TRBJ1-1	CASSLGRGSTRSPEAFF	TGTGCCAGCAGCTTAGGAAGAGGGAGTACCCGATCCCCTGAAGCTTTCTTT
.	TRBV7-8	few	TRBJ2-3	CASTPRWVTDTQYF	TGTGCCAGCACCCCCAGGTGGGTCACAGATACGCAGTATTTT
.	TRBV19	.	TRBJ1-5	CATKDRPRNQPQHF	TGTGCCACCAAGGACAGACCCCGCAATCAGCCCCAGCATTTT
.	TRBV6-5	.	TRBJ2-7	CASTTKTVSSYEQYF	TGTGCCAGCACCACGAAGACAGTCAGCTCCTACGAGCAGTACTTC
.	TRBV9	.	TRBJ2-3	CASSGRSPSTDTQYF	TGTGCCAGCAGCGGCCGGTCTCCTAGCACAGATACGCAGTATTTT
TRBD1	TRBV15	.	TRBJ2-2	CATRSGTGVSGELFF	TGTGCGACCCGTTCCGGGACAGGGGTATCTGGGGAGCTGTTTTTT
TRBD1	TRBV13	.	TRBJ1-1	CASSSDRGRAFF	TGTGCCAGCAGCTCTGACAGGGGAAGGGCTTTCTTT
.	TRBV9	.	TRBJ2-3	CASSVGTQRRTDTQYF	TGTGCCAGCAGCGTAGGTACTCAAAGGCGGACAGATACGCAGTATTTT